The 17 T cell receptor beta chains below come from one sample, sequenced in a study of T cell clones after liver transplantation. Method: immunoSEQ multiplex PCR; TCRdb's copy keeps in-frame clones and lacks some. The table records 55,000 to 70,000 clones, about 92% of them present only once. The source material was CD4+ T cells from blood, sampled approximately 26 months after liver transplant. The source is a human patient who received a liver transplant. Some T cells may have originated in the graft donor.

The chain carries TRBV10-3 and TRBJ1-2; D ambiguous. The V gene lost 6 bases and the J gene lost 2 bases, with 13 bases spanning the gap. From germline, CDR1 is ENHRY and CDR2 SYGVKD. This CDR3 region has 14 residues. The CDR3 DNA reads as TGTGCCATCAGCCCCACCGACAAGAACTATGGCTACACCTTC. This codes for CAISPTDKNYGYTF.

V and J are TRBV28 and TRBJ1-2, with D perhaps TRBD1 (5 bases). The CDR3 length is 16 residues. V was shortened by 6 bases and J by 3 bases, with 20 bases between the two germline ends. Germline CDR1 reads MDHEN; CDR2 reads SYDVKM. The CDR3 nucleotides are TGTGCCAGCAGCGCGCCTGGGGCTCTTGATGACTATGGCTACACCTTC. Protein product: CASSAPGALDDYGYTF.

This sequence joins TRBV25-1 and TRBJ2-5, with 11 bases fitting TRBD2. CDR3 length equals 15 residues. The ends lost 2 bases at V and 2 bases at J; junction bases unmatched: 1. Germline CDR1 MGHDK, CDR2 SYGVNS. The CDR3 protein is CASSEGTSGQETQYF. The CDR3 DNA sequence: TGTGCCAGCAGTGAAGGGACTAGCGGACAAGAGACCCAGTACTTC.

The rearrangement uses TRBV9 and TRBJ2-7; TRBD2 matches 7 bases. CDR1 is SGDLS and CDR2 is YYNGEE in the germline V gene. J was trimmed by 0 bases and V by 7 bases; bases with no gene match: 1. The CDR3 covers 12 residues. DNA for the CDR3: TGTGCCAGCGGGGGGGTCTCCTACGAGCAGTACTTC. This encodes CASGGVSYEQYF.

This rearrangement joins TRBV19 to TRBJ2-7; 10 bases match TRBD2. This CDR3 contains 19 residues. J lost 7 bases, V lost 4 bases, and 22 bases had no gene match. Looked up from germline, CDR1 is LNHDA and CDR2 is SQIVND (reference sequence). CDR3 nucleotide sequence: TGTGCCAGTAGTAAGAATCGTGGGGGACTAGCGTCTACCCTCGAAGAGCAGTACTTC. The encoded protein is CASSKNRGGLASTLEEQYF.

The rearrangement links TRBV9 to TRBJ2-7; D gene unclear. The CDR3 covers 14 residues. Germline V gene sequence: CDR1 SGDLS, CDR2 YYNGEE. V lost 0 bases to trimming and J lost 3 bases, with 10 bases between them. CDR3 nucleotide sequence: TGTGCCAGCAGCGTAGCCGGGCAGAGCTACGAGCAGTACTTC. Translating gives CASSVAGQSYEQYF.

The chain couples TRBV28 to TRBJ2-1; 10 nucleotides agree with TRBD2. Trimming at V came to 3 bases and at J to 1 base, leaving 9 bases not matched to a gene. The CDR3 runs 18 residues. Germline V gives CDR1 MDHEN, CDR2 SYDVKM. The CDR3 DNA reads TGTGCCAGCAGTTTGTTCCTAGCGGGAGAACCGTCCTACAATGAGCAGTTCTTC. Encoded protein: CASSLFLAGEPSYNEQFF.

The chain couples TRBV5-4 to TRBJ2-3, with 12 nucleotides matching TRBD1. Germline loops: CDR1 SGHNT, CDR2 YYREEE (reference sequence). V gave up 5 bases and J gave up 4 bases; unmatched junction bases: 8. This CDR3 has 16 amino acids. CDR3 protein: CASSRPGQGAADTQYF. CDR3 sequence (DNA): TGTGCCAGCAGTAGACCGGGACAGGGGGCCGCAGATACGCAGTATTTT.

The chain uses TRBV5-4 and TRBJ2-5; D might be TRBD2 (5 bases). Germline assignment: CDR1 SGHNT and CDR2 YYREEE (reference sequence). The CDR3 length is 14 residues. The V and J ends lost 2 bases and 2 bases respectively, with 10 bases between them. The CDR3 DNA follows: TGTGCCAGCAGCTTTCCGGACTTGCAAGAGACCCAGTACTTC. Amino acid sequence: CASSFPDLQETQYF.

V usage is TRBV7-9 and J usage is TRBJ2-4; 7 positions match TRBD1. The CDR3 loop spans 14 amino acids. With V trimmed by 5 bases and J by 3 bases, 4 bases remained unmatched. Germline CDR1 and CDR2: SEHNR and FQNEAQ (reference sequence). Here the CDR3 reads CASSEGQYKNIQYF. DNA for the CDR3: TGTGCCAGCAGCGAGGGACAGTACAAAAACATTCAGTACTTC.

The rearrangement joins TRBV18 to TRBJ2-2, with D possibly being TRBD1 or TRBD2 (5 bases each). The CDR3 contains 16 residues. CDR1 is KGHSH and CDR2 is LQKENI in the germline V gene. Trimming left V 5 bases short and J 4 bases short, with 17 bases between. CDR3 coding DNA: TGTGCCAGCTCAGAGCCGCAGGGAGTCGGCACCGGGGAGCTGTTTTTT. Its translation: CASSEPQGVGTGELFF.

The CDR3 loop reads CASSGQKGGNTIYF. As DNA, the CDR3 is TGTGCCAGCAGTGGGCAAAAGGGGGGAAACACCATATATTTT. The chain couples TRBV6-1 to TRBJ1-3; tentatively, D is TRBD1 (5 bases). Trimming cost V 4 bases and J 4 bases, with 11 bases left between them. Germline V lookup: CDR1 MNHNS, CDR2 SASEGT. This CDR3 comprises 14 residues.

The gene calls are TRBV5-4 and TRBJ2-1; maybe TRBD2 (6 bases). Trimming pared 5 bases from V and 0 bases from J, leaving 9 bases between. From germline, CDR1 is SGHNT and CDR2 YYREEE (reference sequence). The CDR3 runs to 14 residues. For the CDR3, the DNA is TGTGCCAGCAGACGGGAGAGCTCCTACAATGAGCAGTTCTTC. Encoded protein: CASRRESSYNEQFF.

The chain employs TRBV5-4 and TRBJ2-5; a possible D gene is TRBD2 (5 bases). V gave up 4 bases and J gave up 3 bases, with 13 bases separating them. The CDR3 sequence is 14 residues long. In germline, CDR1 is SGHNT, CDR2 YYREEE (reference sequence). CDR3 protein: CASSRDYREETQYF. The CDR3 DNA sequence: TGTGCCAGCAGCCGTGACTACCGCGAAGAGACCCAGTACTTC.

This chain joins TRBV4-3 and TRBJ2-1, with 10 bases lining up with TRBD2. Losses at the gene ends were 3 bases for V and 3 bases for J; bases not matched to a gene: 5. The CDR3 is 16 residues long. Germline V gives CDR1 LGHNA, CDR2 YSLEER. In DNA form, the CDR3 reads TGCGCCAGCAGCCAGGTAGCGGGAGGCCTCTACAATGAGCAGTTCTTC. The encoded protein is CASSQVAGGLYNEQFF.

This clone has just one count. The rearrangement links TRBV28 to TRBJ1-2; TRBD1 aligns across 11 bases. With 5 bases clipped from V and 6 bases from J, the junction kept 5 bases outside the gene matches. CDR1 MDHEN and CDR2 SYDVKM come from the germline V gene. The CDR3 consists of 14 residues. CDR3 sequence: CASSPPGQGDGYTF. Here the CDR3 DNA reads TGTGCCAGCAGTCCACCGGGACAGGGGGATGGCTACACCTTC.

The chain is built from TRBV5-6 and TRBJ2-3; no clear D. The CDR3 consists of 14 residues. Germline CDR1 and CDR2: SGHDT and YYEEEE. V was clipped by 4 bases and J by 1 base, with 10 bases between them. CDR3 loop: CASSPGPGTDTQYF. DNA of the CDR3: TGTGCCAGCAGCCCCGGGCCCGGCACAGATACGCAGTATTTT.